This section outlines one TCR beta chain sequence together with its context. Its matching antigen is unknown. Healthy controls were blood donor buffy coats. The assay was run at survey level. Using immunoSEQ multiplex PCR, the repertoire was profiled, and TCRdb retains in-frame clones only, with some absent. This sample carries roughly 30,000 clones, about four fifths of them seen once, and the ten largest clones take about 2.5%. This sample is drawn from a study of STAT5B mutations in CD4+ large granular lymphocyte leukemia. The V and J ends lost 7 bases and 2 bases respectively, with 19 bases between them. This CDR3 is 16 amino acids long. The germline gives CDR1 SGDLS, CDR2 YYNGEE. General observations from the study: TRBV06-family usage was enriched in top patient clones (8/27) versus controls (2/35). Approximately 25% of private leukemic clonotypes occurred rarely in other patients' non-leukemic repertoires.

Specimen: CD4+ T cells from blood buffy coats. This receptor was taken from a human donor in good health. The J gene is TRBJ2-1, the V gene TRBV9; D is perhaps TRBD1 (5 bases). The CDR3 sequence is CASGPRTTQTYNEQFF. In DNA, the CDR3 is TGTGCCAGCGGCCCCCGGACAACCCAGACCTACAATGAGCAGTTCTTC.